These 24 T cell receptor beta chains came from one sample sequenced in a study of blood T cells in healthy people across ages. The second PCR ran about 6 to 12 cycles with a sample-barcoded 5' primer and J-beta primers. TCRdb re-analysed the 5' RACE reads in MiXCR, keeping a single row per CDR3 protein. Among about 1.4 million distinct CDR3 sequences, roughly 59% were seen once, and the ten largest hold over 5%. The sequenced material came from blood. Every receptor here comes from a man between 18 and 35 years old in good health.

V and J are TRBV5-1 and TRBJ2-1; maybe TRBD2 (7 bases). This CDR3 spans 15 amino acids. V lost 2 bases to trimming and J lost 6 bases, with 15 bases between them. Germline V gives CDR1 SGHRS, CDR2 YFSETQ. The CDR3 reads CASSFGGGGINEQFF. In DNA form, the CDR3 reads TGCGCCAGCAGCTTCGGGGGCGGGGGCATCAATGAGCAGTTCTTC.

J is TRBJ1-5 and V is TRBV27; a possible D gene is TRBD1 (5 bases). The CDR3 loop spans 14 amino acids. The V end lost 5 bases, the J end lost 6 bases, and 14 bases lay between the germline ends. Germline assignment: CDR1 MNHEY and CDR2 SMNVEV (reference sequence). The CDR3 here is CASSPVQGTQPQHF. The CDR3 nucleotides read TGTGCCAGCAGTCCAGTCCAGGGCACTCAGCCCCAGCATTTT.

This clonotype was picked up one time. This CDR3 is CASALPSGSRSYEQYF. CDR3 coding DNA: TGTGCTAGTGCTCTTCCTAGCGGGAGCAGATCCTACGAGCAGTACTTC. V is TRBV12-5 and J is TRBJ2-7; 10 bases align to TRBD2. V lost 7 bases, J lost 1 base, and 10 bases stayed unmatched. This CDR3 contains 16 residues. Looked up from germline, CDR1 is LGHNT and CDR2 is FRNRAP.

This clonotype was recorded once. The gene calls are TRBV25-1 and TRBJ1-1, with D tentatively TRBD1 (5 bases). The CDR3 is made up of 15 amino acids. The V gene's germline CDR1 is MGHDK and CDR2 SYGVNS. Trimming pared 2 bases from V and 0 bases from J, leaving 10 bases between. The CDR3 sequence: CASSEDKGMNTEAFF. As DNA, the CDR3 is TGTGCCAGCAGTGAAGATAAGGGGATGAACACTGAAGCTTTCTTT.

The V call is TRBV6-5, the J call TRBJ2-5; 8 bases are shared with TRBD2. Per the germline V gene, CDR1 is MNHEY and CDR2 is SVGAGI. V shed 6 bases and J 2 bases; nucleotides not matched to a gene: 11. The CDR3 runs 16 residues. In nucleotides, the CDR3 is TGTGCCAGCAGCCCCAGCGGGAGTCCTTCACAAGAGACCCAGTACTTC. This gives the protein CASSPSGSPSQETQYF.

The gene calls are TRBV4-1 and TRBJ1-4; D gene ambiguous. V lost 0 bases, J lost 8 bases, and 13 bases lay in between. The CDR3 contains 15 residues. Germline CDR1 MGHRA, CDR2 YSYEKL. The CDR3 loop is CASSQEGSFYEKLFF. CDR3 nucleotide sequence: TGCGCCAGCAGCCAAGAGGGCAGTTTCTACGAAAAACTGTTTTTT.

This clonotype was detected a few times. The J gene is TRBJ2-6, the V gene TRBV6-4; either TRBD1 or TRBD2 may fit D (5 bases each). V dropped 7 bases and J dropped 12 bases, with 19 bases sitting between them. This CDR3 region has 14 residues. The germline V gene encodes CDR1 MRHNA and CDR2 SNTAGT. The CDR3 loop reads CASKPEGTGTVLTF. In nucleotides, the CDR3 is TGTGCCAGCAAGCCTGAGGGGACGGGGACCGTCCTGACTTTC.

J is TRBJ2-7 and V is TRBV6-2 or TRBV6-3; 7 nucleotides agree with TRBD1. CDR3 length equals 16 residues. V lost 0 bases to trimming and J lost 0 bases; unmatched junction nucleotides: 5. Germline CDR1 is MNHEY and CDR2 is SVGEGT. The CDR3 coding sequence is TGTGCCAGCAGTTACTCCTCCCGGGACAGCTCCTACGAGCAGTACTTC. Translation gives CASSYSSRDSSYEQYF.

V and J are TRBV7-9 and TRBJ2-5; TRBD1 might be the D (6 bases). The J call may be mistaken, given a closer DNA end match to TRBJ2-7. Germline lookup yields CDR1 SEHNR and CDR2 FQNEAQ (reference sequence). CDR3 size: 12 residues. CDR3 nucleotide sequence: TGTGCCACTACCGGGACACGATACGAGCAGTACTTC. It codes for CATTGTRYEQYF.

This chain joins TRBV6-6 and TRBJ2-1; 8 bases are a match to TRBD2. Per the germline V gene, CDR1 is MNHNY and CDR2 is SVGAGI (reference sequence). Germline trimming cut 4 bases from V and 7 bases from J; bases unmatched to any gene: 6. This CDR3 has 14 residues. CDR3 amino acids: CASSSRLAKNEQFF. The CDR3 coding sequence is TGTGCCAGCAGTTCAAGACTAGCGAAAAATGAGCAGTTCTTC.

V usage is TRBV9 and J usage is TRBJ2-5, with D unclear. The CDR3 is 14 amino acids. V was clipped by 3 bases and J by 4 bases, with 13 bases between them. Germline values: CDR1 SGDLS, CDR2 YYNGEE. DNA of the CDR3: TGTGCCAGCAGCGAGGTGGGAACGGGAGAGACCCAGTACTTC. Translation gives CASSEVGTGETQYF.

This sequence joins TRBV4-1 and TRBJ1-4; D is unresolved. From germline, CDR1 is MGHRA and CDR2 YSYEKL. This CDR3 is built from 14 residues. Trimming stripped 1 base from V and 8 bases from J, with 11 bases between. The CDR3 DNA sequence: TGCGCCAGCAGCCAAGGGTTTGGCCCCGAAAAACTGTTTTTT. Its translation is CASSQGFGPEKLFF.

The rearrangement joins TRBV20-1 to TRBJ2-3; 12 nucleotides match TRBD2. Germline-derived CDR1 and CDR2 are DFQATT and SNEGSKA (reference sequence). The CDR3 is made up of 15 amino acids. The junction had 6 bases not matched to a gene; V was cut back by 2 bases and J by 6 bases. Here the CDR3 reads CSARPITSGRDTQYF. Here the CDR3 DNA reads TGCAGTGCTAGACCGATTACTAGCGGGAGGGATACGCAGTATTTT.

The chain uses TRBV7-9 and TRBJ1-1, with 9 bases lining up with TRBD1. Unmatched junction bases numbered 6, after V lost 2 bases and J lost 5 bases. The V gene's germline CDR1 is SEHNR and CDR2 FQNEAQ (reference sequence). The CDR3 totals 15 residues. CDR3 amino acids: CASSLPQGARTEAFF. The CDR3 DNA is TGTGCCAGCAGCTTACCACAGGGGGCAAGGACTGAAGCTTTCTTT.

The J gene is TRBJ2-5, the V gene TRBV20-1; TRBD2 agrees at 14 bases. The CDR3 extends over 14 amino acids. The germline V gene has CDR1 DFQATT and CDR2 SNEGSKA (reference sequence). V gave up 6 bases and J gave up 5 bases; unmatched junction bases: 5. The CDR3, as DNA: TGCAGTGCCCGGGGACTAGCGGGAGATGAGACCCAGTACTTC. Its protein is CSARGLAGDETQYF.

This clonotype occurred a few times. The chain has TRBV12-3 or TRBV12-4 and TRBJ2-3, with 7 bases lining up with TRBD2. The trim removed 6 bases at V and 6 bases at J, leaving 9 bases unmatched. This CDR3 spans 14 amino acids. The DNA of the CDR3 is TGTGCCAGCAGGGGGTTGTCTAGCGGCGATACGCAGTATTTT. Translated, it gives CASRGLSSGDTQYF.

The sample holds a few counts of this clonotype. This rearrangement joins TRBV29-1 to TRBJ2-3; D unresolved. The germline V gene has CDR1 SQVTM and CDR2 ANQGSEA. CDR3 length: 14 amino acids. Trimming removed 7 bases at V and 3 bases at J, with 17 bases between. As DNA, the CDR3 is TGCAGCGCCAGCCAGCAAGGGTGGACAGATACGCAGTATTTT. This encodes CSASQQGWTDTQYF.

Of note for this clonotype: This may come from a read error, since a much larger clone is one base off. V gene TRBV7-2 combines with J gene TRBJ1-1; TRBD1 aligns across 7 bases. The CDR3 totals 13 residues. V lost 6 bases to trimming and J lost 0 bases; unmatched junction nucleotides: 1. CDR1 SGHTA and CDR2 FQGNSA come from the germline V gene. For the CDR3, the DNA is TGTACCAGCAGTACAGGGGTGAACACTGAAGCTTTCTTT. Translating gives CTSSTGVNTEAFF.

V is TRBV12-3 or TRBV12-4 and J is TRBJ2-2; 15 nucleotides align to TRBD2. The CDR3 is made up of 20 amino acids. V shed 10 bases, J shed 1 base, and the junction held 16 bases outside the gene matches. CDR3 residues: CAISRPPGTSGGLNTGELFF. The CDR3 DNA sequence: TGTGCCATCTCCCGCCCCCCCGGGACTAGCGGGGGGCTGAACACCGGGGAGCTGTTTTTT.

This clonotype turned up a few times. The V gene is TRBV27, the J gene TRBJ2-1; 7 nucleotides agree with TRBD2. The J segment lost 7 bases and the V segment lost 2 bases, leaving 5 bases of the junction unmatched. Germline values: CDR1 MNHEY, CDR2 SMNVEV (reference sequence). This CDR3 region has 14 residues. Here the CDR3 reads CASSLAGVPNEQFF. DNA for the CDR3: TGTGCCAGCAGTTTAGCGGGAGTTCCGAATGAGCAGTTCTTC.

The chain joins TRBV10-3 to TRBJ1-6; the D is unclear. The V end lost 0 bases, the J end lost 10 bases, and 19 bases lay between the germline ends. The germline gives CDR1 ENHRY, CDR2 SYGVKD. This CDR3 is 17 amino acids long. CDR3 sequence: CAISESMIDKRRSPLHF. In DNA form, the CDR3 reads TGTGCCATCAGTGAGTCGATGATTGACAAACGTCGGTCACCCCTCCACTTT.

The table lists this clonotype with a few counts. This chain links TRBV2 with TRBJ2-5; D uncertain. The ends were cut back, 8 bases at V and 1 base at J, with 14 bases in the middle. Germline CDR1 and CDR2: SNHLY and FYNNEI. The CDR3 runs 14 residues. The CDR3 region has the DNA TGTGCCAGCTCCTACAGACCAGGCCAAGAGACCCAGTACTTC. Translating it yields CASSYRPGQETQYF.

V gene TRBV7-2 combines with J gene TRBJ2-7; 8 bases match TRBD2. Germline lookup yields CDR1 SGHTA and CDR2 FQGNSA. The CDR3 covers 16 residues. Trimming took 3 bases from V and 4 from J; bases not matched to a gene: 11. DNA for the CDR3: TGTGCCAGCAGCTTCGTGACTAGCGAGTATCTTTACGAGCAGTACTTC. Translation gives CASSFVTSEYLYEQYF. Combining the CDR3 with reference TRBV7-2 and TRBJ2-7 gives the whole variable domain GAGVSQSPSNKVTEKGKDVELRCDPISGHTALYWYRQSLGQGLEFLIYFQGNSAPDKSGLPSDRFSAERTGGSVSTLTIQRTQQEDSAVYLCASSFVTSEYLYEQYFGPGTRLTVT.

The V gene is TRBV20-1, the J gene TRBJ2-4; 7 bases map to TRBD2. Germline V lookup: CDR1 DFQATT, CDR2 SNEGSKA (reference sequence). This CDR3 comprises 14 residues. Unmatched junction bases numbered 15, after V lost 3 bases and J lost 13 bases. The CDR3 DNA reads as TGCAGTGCTAGGCGCGGGAGAAACTACAATGAGCAGTACTTC. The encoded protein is CSARRGRNYNEQYF.